Presented here are 5 T cell receptor beta chains from one specimen sequenced in a study of CD8 T cells in ankylosing spondylitis. TCRdb analysed the 5' RACE reads with MiXCR anew, one entry per CDR3 protein. The table lists 150,000 to 200,000 distinct CDR3 sequences, 11% of them singletons. The sample consisted of blood, either unsorted or a sorted T cell fraction (not recorded which). Source of these receptors: a male donor with ankylosing spondylitis or in good health (not recorded which).

The chain uses TRBV5-5 and TRBJ2-1; 9 bases line up with TRBD2. The V gene end was trimmed by 5 bases and the J gene end by 3 bases; junction bases not matched to a gene: 12. The CDR3 runs 17 residues. CDR1 is SGHKS, CDR2 YYEKEE, per germline (reference sequence). The CDR3 DNA follows: TGTGCCAGCAGTCGTGGGTTCAGTAGCGGGGGCTACAATGAGCAGTTCTTC. Protein: CASSRGFSSGGYNEQFF.

This rearrangement joins TRBV28 to TRBJ2-1; TRBD2 aligns across 12 bases. This CDR3 contains 16 residues. From germline, CDR1 is MDHEN and CDR2 SYDVKM. The trim removed 5 bases at V and 2 bases at J, leaving 4 bases unmatched. CDR3 nucleotide sequence: TGTGCCAGCAGTAGGAGGACTAGCGGGGCCTACAATGAGCAGTTCTTC. The encoded protein is CASSRRTSGAYNEQFF.

This clonotype appeared many times. The chain uses TRBV12-3 or TRBV12-4 and TRBJ2-3, with TRBD2 matching 9 bases. The CDR3 covers 17 residues. Unmatched junction bases numbered 10, after V lost 1 base and J lost 5 bases. The CDR3 coding sequence is TGTGCCAGCAGTTTAGGCAGCGGGAGGAGGGTTGGAGATACGCAGTATTTT. This gives the protein CASSLGSGRRVGDTQYF.

V is TRBV6-2 or TRBV6-3 and J is TRBJ2-1; D may be TRBD1 or TRBD2 (5 bases each). Per the germline V gene, CDR1 is MNHEY and CDR2 is SVGEGT. This CDR3 is 13 amino acids long. The V end lost 4 bases, the J end lost 6 bases, and 10 bases lay between the germline ends. The DNA for the CDR3 is TGTGCCAGCAGTTCGGGGCTGGCCAATGAGCAGTTCTTC. This translates into CASSSGLANEQFF.

This clonotype has at least ten counts. The rearrangement uses TRBV5-1 and TRBJ1-2; TRBD1 might be the D (5 bases). This CDR3 region has 16 residues. V was clipped by 0 bases and J by 0 bases, with 12 bases between them. Germline CDR1 and CDR2: SGHRS and YFSETQ. CDR3 loop: CASSLDGATANYGYTF. The CDR3 DNA reads as TGCGCCAGCAGCTTGGACGGGGCGACCGCTAACTATGGCTACACCTTC.